This T cell receptor beta chain appears in the sequencing data of a study of T cells in Graves' hyperthyroidism and ophthalmopathy. This clonotype was seen at least ten times. TCR beta CDR3 region amplification was performed from RNA transcripts. HTBI primers were employed in a first-round RT-PCR of the TCR CDR3. Each CDR3 protein gets one entry after TCRdb re-called the multiplex PCR reads with MiXCR. The sample carries some 400,000 distinct CDR3 sequences, approximately 14% recorded once. Graves' hyperthyroidism showing no ophthalmopathy progression within 18 months was considered stable. Uncontrolled infection, other autoimmune disease, pregnancy or lactation excluded patients. The sample comprised blood. This TCR came from a woman in her fifties or sixties with Graves' hyperthyroidism.

CDR3 bases: TGTGCCAGCAGCTTGACGTGGCCGAACACCGGGGAGCTGTTTTTT. Translating it yields CASSLTWPNTGELFF. The chain uses TRBV5-6 and TRBJ2-2; D unresolved. Between the trimmed V and J ends, which lost 1 base and 0 bases, there was a span of 7 bases. The CDR3 loop spans 15 amino acids. The germline CDR1 and CDR2 sequences are SGHDT and YYEEEE.